The 26 T cell receptor beta chains presented below share a single source sample, sequenced in a study of T cells in Graves' hyperthyroidism and ophthalmopathy. The CDR3 regions of TCR beta were amplified from RNA transcripts. An initial round of RT-PCR targeting the TCR CDR3 relied on the HTBI primer set. TCRdb used MiXCR to reprocess the multiplex PCR reads, holding one entry per CDR3 protein. The sample holds approximately 300,000 distinct CDR3 sequences, more than 15% seen once. Specimen: blood. The receptor source for this set is a woman aged 60 to 75 with Graves' ophthalmopathy.

V and J are TRBV5-1 and TRBJ2-3; tentative D call: TRBD2 (8 bases). V lost 1 base to trimming and J lost 1 base, with 19 bases between them. The CDR3 has 18 residues. The germline gives CDR1 SGHRS, CDR2 YFSETQ. As DNA, the CDR3 is TGCGCCAGCAGCTTGCCGACAGGGTTCGGGGGGGGCACAGATACGCAGTATTTT. Amino acid sequence: CASSLPTGFGGGTDTQYF.

CDR3 nucleotide sequence: TGTGCCAGCAGCCTACTCGGCGGTGCTGGGGCCAACGTCCTGACTTTC. Amino acids: CASSLLGGAGANVLTF. This chain joins TRBV7-9 and TRBJ2-6, with D uncertain. Trimming took off 5 bases at V and 2 bases at J, with 13 bases between the two ends. The CDR3 extends over 16 amino acids. The germline CDR1 and CDR2 sequences are SEHNR and FQNEAQ (reference sequence).

The sample holds many counts of this clonotype. The gene calls are TRBV5-1 and TRBJ2-7; D is undetermined. Trimming stripped 0 bases from V and 2 bases from J, with 12 bases between. This CDR3 region has 15 residues. Germline V CDR1 and CDR2: SGHRS, YFSETQ. The CDR3 sequence is CASSLDVNRPYEQYF. The DNA of the CDR3 is TGCGCCAGCAGCTTGGACGTGAACAGACCCTACGAGCAGTACTTC.

The chain joins TRBV5-1 to TRBJ1-2, with 8 bases that match TRBD1. Unmatched junction bases numbered 10, after V lost 5 bases and J lost 1 base. This CDR3 is built from 16 residues. Germline assignment: CDR1 SGHRS and CDR2 YFSETQ. Written as DNA, the CDR3 is TGCGCCAGCAGAACTGACCAGGGGGCGGGTAACTATGGCTACACCTTC. It is translated as CASRTDQGAGNYGYTF.

This clonotype was counted many times. The chain combines TRBV2 with TRBJ1-6; 10 nucleotides line up with TRBD1. The germline CDR1 and CDR2 sequences are SNHLY and FYNNEI. The V gene end was trimmed by 8 bases and the J gene end by 2 bases; junction bases not matched to a gene: 9. The CDR3 is made up of 17 amino acids. The CDR3 is CASLERQGATYNSPLHF. The CDR3 DNA is TGTGCCAGCCTGGAACGACAGGGGGCCACCTATAATTCACCCCTCCACTTT.

The sample holds many counts of this clonotype. This chain connects TRBV10-3 to TRBJ1-2; 12 bases map to TRBD1. This CDR3 is 17 amino acids long. Germline loops: CDR1 ENHRY, CDR2 SYGVKD. The J segment lost 5 bases and the V segment lost 3 bases, leaving 10 bases of the junction unmatched. The CDR3 nucleotides read TGTGCCATCAGTGACTCCGGGACAGGGGGCGCCGGTTATGGCTACACCTTC. As protein: CAISDSGTGGAGYGYTF.

This clonotype was observed many times. This chain uses TRBV28 with TRBJ2-5, with a possible D match to TRBD1 (7 bases). V dropped 5 bases and J dropped 5 bases, with 18 bases sitting between them. This CDR3 is 15 amino acids long. Germline loops: CDR1 MDHEN, CDR2 SYDVKM. The CDR3 coding sequence is TGTGCCAGCAGTCGGCGGGACAGACCTGCGGAGACCCAGTACTTC. Residues: CASSRRDRPAETQYF.

This clonotype was observed many times. The chain is built from TRBV5-5 and TRBJ2-3, with D possibly being TRBD1 (6 bases). Germline V CDR1 and CDR2: SGHKS, YYEKEE (reference sequence). Deletions cut 3 bases from V and 2 bases from J, with 22 bases between. This CDR3 has 18 residues. The CDR3 reads CASSSPVGTPGSTDTQYF. Written as DNA, the CDR3 is TGTGCCAGCAGCTCCCCGGTGGGGACACCAGGGTCCACAGATACGCAGTATTTT.

This clonotype came up a few times. The chain recombines TRBV9 with TRBJ2-7; no clear D. The CDR3 runs 14 residues. With 4 bases removed from V and 2 bases from J, the gap between germline ends came to 13 bases. Germline V gives CDR1 SGDLS, CDR2 YYNGEE. This CDR3 is CASSPTVKAYEQYF. In DNA, the CDR3 is TGTGCCAGCAGCCCGACCGTAAAAGCCTACGAGCAGTACTTC.

In this sample, this clonotype turned up a few times. The chain recombines TRBV6-1 with TRBJ1-4; 7 nucleotides line up with TRBD1. Germline V gene data show CDR1 as MNHNS and CDR2 as SASEGT. The CDR3 is 20 residues long. Trimming removed 10 bases from V and 1 base from J; junction bases left unmatched: 24. The chain's CDR3 is CATQPPPTGWELGTNEKLFF. CDR3 DNA sequence: TGTGCCACCCAGCCACCCCCGACAGGGTGGGAACTAGGAACTAATGAAAAACTGTTTTTT.

The chain couples TRBV20-1 to TRBJ2-3; 16 bases map to TRBD2. The CDR3 covers 15 residues. Germline values: CDR1 DFQATT, CDR2 SNEGSKA (reference sequence). With V trimmed by 6 bases and J by 4 bases, 4 bases remained unmatched. The CDR3 sequence is CSAGTSGRASDTQYF. CDR3 in DNA: TGCAGTGCGGGGACTAGCGGGAGGGCATCAGATACGCAGTATTTT.

This clonotype was seen many times. The V and J genes are TRBV27 and TRBJ2-7; D not certain. Trimming shortened V by 3 bases and J by 7 bases, and 10 bases separated the two germline ends. This CDR3 contains 12 residues. The germline V gene has CDR1 MNHEY and CDR2 SMNVEV (reference sequence). CDR3 bases: TGTGCCAGCAGTTTTACCCCTTATGAGCAGTACTTC. It codes for CASSFTPYEQYF.

A remark on this clonotype: This may stem from a read error, because a much larger clone lies one nucleotide away. This rearrangement joins TRBV6-1 to TRBJ2-5; the D call may be TRBD1 or TRBD2 (5 bases each). The germline V and J ends were trimmed by 8 bases and 1 base, with 26 bases remaining between them. CDR3 size: 18 residues. CDR1 and CDR2 (germline): MNHNS, SASEGT. The CDR3 spells CASASSSVPTGPQETQYF. CDR3 nucleotides: TGTGCCAGCGCTTCCTCATCTGTCCCCACGGGGCCCCAAGAGACCCAGTACTTC.

Regarding this clonotype: Since a much larger clone is just one base distant, this may be a read error. V usage is TRBV18 and J usage is TRBJ1-6; D remains ambiguous. This CDR3 has 15 amino acids. Germline V CDR1 and CDR2: KGHSH, LQKENI. Trimming took 5 bases from V and 5 from J, leaving 13 bases between them. This CDR3 reads CASSMGSGHNSPLHF. The CDR3 coding sequence is TGTGCCAGCTCAATGGGCAGCGGTCATAATTCACCCCTCCACTTT.

This clonotype was recorded many times. The chain couples TRBV4-3 to TRBJ2-3; the match to TRBD2 covers 11 bases. The CDR3 has 19 residues. Germline trimming cut 1 base from V and 2 bases from J; bases unmatched to any gene: 11. CDR1 is LGHNA and CDR2 is YSLEER in the germline V gene. The CDR3 protein is CASSQGLAGGFLATDTQYF. The CDR3 nucleotides read TGCGCCAGCAGCCAAGGTCTAGCGGGAGGTTTTCTGGCCACAGATACGCAGTATTTT.

CDR3 in DNA: TGTGCCAGTAGTATTCTAGGGGGAGGTGGGCAGCCCCAGCATTTT. Its translation is CASSILGGGGQPQHF. The genes are TRBV19 and TRBJ1-5; a possible D gene is TRBD1 (6 bases). Trimming pared 3 bases from V and 7 bases from J, leaving 16 bases between. Germline V gene lookup returns CDR1 LNHDA and CDR2 SQIVND (reference sequence). The CDR3 length is 15 residues.

V is TRBV7-2 and J is TRBJ1-3; no definite D call. From germline, CDR1 is SGHTA and CDR2 FQGNSA. CDR3 length: 15 amino acids. V was cut by 0 bases and J by 4 bases, with 10 bases left in between. The CDR3 region is CASSLAGGLGNTIYF. The CDR3 DNA reads TGTGCCAGCAGCTTAGCGGGAGGGTTGGGAAACACCATATATTTT.

The rearrangement links TRBV6-1 to TRBJ2-6, with 8 bases that match TRBD2. Germline V gene lookup returns CDR1 MNHNS and CDR2 SASEGT. The CDR3 extends over 17 amino acids. J lost 0 bases, V lost 6 bases, and 7 bases had no gene match. For the CDR3, the DNA is TGTGCCAGCAGCTCCGGGACTAGTTCCTCTGGGGCCAACGTCCTGACTTTC. Amino acids: CASSSGTSSSGANVLTF.

The chain couples TRBV9 to TRBJ2-2; unclear D gene. V shed 1 base and J shed 0 bases, with 10 bases lying between them. Germline-derived CDR1 and CDR2 are SGDLS and YYNGEE. CDR3 length equals 16 residues. The CDR3 region is CASSVRSVSNTGELFF. CDR3 DNA sequence: TGTGCCAGCAGCGTAAGGAGCGTATCGAACACCGGGGAGCTGTTTTTT.

This rearrangement joins TRBV7-6 to TRBJ2-7; D remains unclear. CDR1 and CDR2 from the germline V gene are SGHVS and FNYEAQ. The length of the CDR3 is 13 residues. Trimming left V 5 bases short and J 6 bases short, with 14 bases between. CDR3 amino acids: CASSAPGAPEQYF. CDR3 in DNA: TGTGCCAGCAGCGCCCCGGGTGCCCCCGAGCAGTACTTC.

As for this clonotype: Being one base from a much bigger clone, this may be a read error. This likely comes from a read error, as the CDR3 has no conserved phenylalanine or tryptophan at its end. The chain is built from TRBV12-3 or TRBV12-4 and TRBJ2-1, with 12 bases matching TRBD2. CDR3 length: 16 amino acids. The J segment lost 9 bases and the V segment lost 8 bases, leaving 14 bases of the junction unmatched. CDR3 in DNA: TGTGCCAGCGGACAGACTAGCGGGAGACGTTTAGGTGAGCAGTTCTAC. Its translation is CASGQTSGRRLGEQFY.

This clonotype has at least ten counts. The rearrangement links TRBV27 to TRBJ2-2, with TRBD2 matching 13 bases. This CDR3 region has 16 residues. Trimming took 8 bases from V and 1 from J; bases not matched to a gene: 4. From germline, CDR1 is MNHEY and CDR2 SMNVEV (reference sequence). CDR3 DNA: TGTGCCAGCCGGACTAGCGGGAGAGTGAACACCGGGGAGCTGTTTTTT. Protein sequence: CASRTSGRVNTGELFF.

This clonotype was observed many times. The chain carries TRBV20-1 and TRBJ2-1; weak D call: TRBD2 (6 bases). The ends were cut back, 0 bases at V and 5 bases at J, with 23 bases in the middle. The CDR3 spans 18 residues. Germline V lookup: CDR1 DFQATT, CDR2 SNEGSKA (reference sequence). Here the CDR3 DNA reads TGCAGTGCTAGAGATCAGGGTCCACGCGGGGTAGTCCACAATGAGCAGTTCTTC. This sequence encodes CSARDQGPRGVVHNEQFF.

This clonotype was counted many times. An end of the junction differs from the germline gene, which may be a read error. The chain joins TRBV7-7 to TRBJ2-5; 14 bases are shared with TRBD2. Looked up from germline, CDR1 is SSHAT and CDR2 is FNYEAQ (reference sequence). This CDR3 region has 15 residues. CDR3 coding DNA: TGTGCTAGCAGCGTCGGACTAGCGGGGGGAGAGACCCAGTACTTC. Translated: CASSVGLAGGETQYF.

This clonotype was recorded many times. The genes are TRBV7-2 and TRBJ2-7; 10 bases are shared with TRBD1. Germline trimming cut 4 bases from V and 7 bases from J; bases unmatched to any gene: 4. CDR1 and CDR2 (germline): SGHTA, FQGNSA. The CDR3 has 13 residues. Here the CDR3 reads CASSSGQGREQYF. In DNA, the CDR3 is TGTGCCAGCAGCTCGGGACAGGGGAGAGAGCAGTACTTC.

The rearrangement uses TRBV7-9 and TRBJ2-7; D is uncertain. Deletions cut 5 bases from V and 3 bases from J, with 11 bases between. This CDR3 has 13 residues. CDR1 is SEHNR, CDR2 FQNEAQ, per germline (reference sequence). This CDR3 reads CASSPLPVYEQYF. The CDR3, as DNA: TGTGCCAGCAGCCCCCTTCCGGTCTACGAGCAGTACTTC.